The 17 T cell receptor beta chains listed next were all sequenced from one sample in a study of T cells in Graves' hyperthyroidism and ophthalmopathy. The investigators amplified TCR beta CDR3 regions from RNA transcripts. An initial round of RT-PCR targeting the TCR CDR3 relied on the HTBI primer set. TCRdb processed the multiplex PCR reads anew with MiXCR; each CDR3 protein has one entry. The sample holds about 290,000 distinct CDR3 sequences; roughly 15% are singletons and the top ten take roughly 30%. Sequencing was performed on blood. Receptors were obtained from a woman between 50 and 59 years old with Graves' hyperthyroidism that later progressed to Graves' ophthalmopathy.

This clonotype was picked up many times. The V call is TRBV20-1, the J call TRBJ1-4, with 8 nucleotides matching TRBD1. Per germline, CDR1 DFQATT and CDR2 SNEGSKA (reference sequence). Losses at the gene ends were 2 bases for V and 4 bases for J; bases not matched to a gene: 3. CDR3 length: 14 residues. DNA for the CDR3: TGCAGTGCTAGACAGGGGGCACATAATGAAAAACTGTTTTTT. This translates into CSARQGAHNEKLFF.

V gene TRBV24-1 combines with J gene TRBJ2-7; no clear D. Trimming cost V 5 bases and J 5 bases, with 9 bases left between them. This CDR3 is built from 12 residues. Per the germline V gene, CDR1 is KGHDR and CDR2 is SFDVKD. The CDR3 DNA reads as TGTGCCACCAGTGCCTTTGGTAACGAGCAGTACTTC. This translates into CATSAFGNEQYF.

This clonotype was found many times. V is TRBV29-1 and J is TRBJ2-7; weak D call: TRBD2 (5 bases). The CDR3 has 14 amino acids. Trimming removed 0 bases at V and 2 bases at J, with 11 bases between. Per germline, CDR1 SQVTM and CDR2 ANQGSEA. For the CDR3, the DNA is TGCAGCGTTGAAGATCCTAGCAGCACCTACGAGCAGTACTTC. This translates into CSVEDPSSTYEQYF.

The chain employs TRBV5-1 and TRBJ2-5, with D possibly TRBD2 on 6 matching bases. In germline, CDR1 is SGHRS, CDR2 YFSETQ. This CDR3 contains 14 residues. V was shortened by 4 bases and J by 1 base, with 11 bases between the two germline ends. For the CDR3, the DNA is TGCGCCAGCAGCCATGGGACTTCCCAAGAGACCCAGTACTTC. Its protein is CASSHGTSQETQYF.

This clonotype was counted at least ten times. The chain is built from TRBV11-2 and TRBJ1-2, with D tentatively TRBD1 (6 bases). The germline V gene has CDR1 SGHAT and CDR2 FQNNGV. The ends were cut back, 3 bases at V and 3 bases at J, with 17 bases in the middle. The CDR3 extends over 16 amino acids. In DNA form, the CDR3 reads TGTGCCAGCAGCTTGGGGAACAGGGAAGCGGACTATGGCTACACCTTC. Translating it yields CASSLGNREADYGYTF.

This clonotype was picked up many times. The V and J genes are TRBV30 and TRBJ2-5; a weak D match, TRBD2 (5 bases). Trimming removed 3 bases at V and 13 bases at J, with 21 bases between. The CDR3 is 13 amino acids. Looked up from germline, CDR1 is GTSNPN and CDR2 is SVGIG (reference sequence). The CDR3 protein is CAWRGPGTTPRYF. The CDR3 coding sequence is TGTGCCTGGAGGGGCCCGGGAACCACCCCCCGGTACTTC.

This clonotype was counted ten times or more. The chain recombines TRBV28 with TRBJ1-1; no definite D call. This CDR3 region has 13 residues. Per germline, CDR1 MDHEN and CDR2 SYDVKM. V lost 4 bases to trimming and J lost 0 bases, with 6 bases between them. The CDR3 DNA reads as TGTGCCAGCAGTTCGCCGGTGAACACTGAAGCTTTCTTT. Its translation is CASSSPVNTEAFF.

To note about this clonotype: A single base separates this from a much larger clone, so it may be a read error. The J gene is TRBJ2-7, the V gene TRBV6-1; either TRBD1 or TRBD2 may fit D (5 bases each). This CDR3 spans 15 amino acids. Trimming shortened V by 2 bases and J by 3 bases, and 14 bases separated the two germline ends. Germline-derived CDR1 and CDR2 are MNHNS and SASEGT. The CDR3 spells CASSERGRNFYEQYF. CDR3 coding DNA: TGTGCCAGCAGTGAACGGGGCAGAAATTTCTACGAGCAGTACTTC.

This clonotype was recorded at least ten times. The chain employs TRBV7-8 and TRBJ1-4, with unresolved D. The CDR3 spans 15 residues. V was trimmed by 2 bases and J by 11 bases, leaving 18 bases between them. The V gene's germline CDR1 is SGHVS and CDR2 FQNEAQ. The CDR3 is CASSLNTGISPKLFF. CDR3 bases: TGTGCCAGCAGCTTAAACACGGGAATCTCGCCGAAACTGTTTTTT.

This clonotype showed up many times. This chain uses TRBV2 with TRBJ2-2; possible D gene TRBD1, 5 bases. The germline V gene encodes CDR1 SNHLY and CDR2 FYNNEI. Between the trimmed V and J ends, which lost 4 bases and 1 base, there was a span of 10 bases. The length of the CDR3 is 15 residues. The CDR3 DNA sequence: TGTGCCAGCAGTGTGCTGCAGGGGAACACCGGGGAGCTGTTTTTT. It specifies CASSVLQGNTGELFF.

The rearrangement uses TRBV4-1 and TRBJ1-6; no definite D call. CDR1 and CDR2 (germline): MGHRA, YSYEKL. The CDR3 is made up of 17 amino acids. V lost 4 bases and J 9 bases, leaving 22 bases between the germline ends. In DNA, the CDR3 is TGCGCCAGCAGCCCCCCCGGCGGTCGGGAGGGCAGTTCACCCCTCCACTTT. This gives the protein CASSPPGGREGSSPLHF.

In its sample, this clonotype was seen many times. The chain joins TRBV27 to TRBJ2-5; no definite D call. This CDR3 contains 13 residues. V shed 2 bases and J shed 4 bases, with 8 bases lying between them. CDR1 is MNHEY and CDR2 is SMNVEV in the germline V gene (reference sequence). The CDR3 spells CASSLVSRETQYF. CDR3 nucleotides: TGTGCCAGCAGTTTAGTCTCCCGAGAGACCCAGTACTTC.

This clonotype was recorded many times. The chain combines TRBV12-3 or TRBV12-4 with TRBJ1-5; D not resolved. Trimming took off 6 bases at V and 5 bases at J, with 8 bases between the two ends. The CDR3 sequence is 12 residues long. CDR3 in amino acids: CASRENDQPQHF. The DNA of the CDR3 is TGTGCCAGCAGGGAGAACGATCAGCCCCAGCATTTT.

This clonotype was seen repeatedly, ten times or more. This rearrangement joins TRBV18 to TRBJ1-1; no definite D call. CDR3 size: 16 residues. Trimming stripped 1 base from V and 4 bases from J, with 16 bases between. Germline CDR1 reads KGHSH; CDR2 reads LQKENI. DNA for the CDR3: TGTGCCAGCTCACCACGGAATTCCTTGGAGAGCACTGAAGCTTTCTTT. Amino acid sequence: CASSPRNSLESTEAFF.

This clonotype was seen many times. The chain joins TRBV27 to TRBJ2-2, with D tentatively TRBD2 (5 bases). This CDR3 region has 14 residues. Germline loops: CDR1 MNHEY, CDR2 SMNVEV (reference sequence). Trimming removed 3 bases at V and 5 bases at J, with 10 bases between. CDR3: CASSFSPGTGELFF. For the CDR3, the DNA is TGTGCCAGCAGTTTTTCTCCGGGGACCGGGGAGCTGTTTTTT.

The chain combines TRBV5-1 with TRBJ2-1, with 7 bases that match TRBD2. There are 15 residues in the CDR3. V lost 0 bases, J lost 8 bases, and 8 bases stayed unmatched. CDR1 SGHRS and CDR2 YFSETQ come from the germline V gene. Here the CDR3 reads CASSLVGGSLDEQFF. CDR3 coding DNA: TGCGCCAGCAGCTTGGTTGGCGGGAGCTTGGATGAGCAGTTCTTC.

The chain links TRBV20-1 to TRBJ1-1; the D gene is possibly TRBD1 (5 bases). The CDR3 totals 14 residues. The germline CDR1 and CDR2 sequences are DFQATT and SNEGSKA (reference sequence). V dropped 0 bases and J dropped 2 bases, with 10 bases sitting between them. CDR3 sequence (DNA): TGCAGTGCTAGAGATCCCAGGGCCAACACTGAAGCTTTCTTT. This encodes CSARDPRANTEAFF.